This note documents a single TCR beta chain sequence. Trimming took 2 bases from V and 6 from J, leaving 18 bases between them. The CDR3 is made up of 16 amino acids. Germline CDR1 is MNHEY and CDR2 is SMNVEV (reference sequence). The entry originates in a study of blood T cell repertoires in COVID-19. The data were produced by immunoSEQ multiplex PCR, yet TCRdb's version contains in-frame clones alone and is incomplete. The sample lists roughly 120,000 clones; 88% were seen once. This sequence was found in a woman aged 50 to 60 with active or convalescent COVID-19. The sample consisted of peripheral blood. The chain carries TRBV27 and TRBJ2-3, with a tentative D call TRBD1 (6 bases). The CDR3 DNA sequence: TGTGCCAGCAGTTTAATCCGAGTGGGACAACGCGATACGCAGTATTTT. It yields the protein CASSLIRVGQRDTQYF.